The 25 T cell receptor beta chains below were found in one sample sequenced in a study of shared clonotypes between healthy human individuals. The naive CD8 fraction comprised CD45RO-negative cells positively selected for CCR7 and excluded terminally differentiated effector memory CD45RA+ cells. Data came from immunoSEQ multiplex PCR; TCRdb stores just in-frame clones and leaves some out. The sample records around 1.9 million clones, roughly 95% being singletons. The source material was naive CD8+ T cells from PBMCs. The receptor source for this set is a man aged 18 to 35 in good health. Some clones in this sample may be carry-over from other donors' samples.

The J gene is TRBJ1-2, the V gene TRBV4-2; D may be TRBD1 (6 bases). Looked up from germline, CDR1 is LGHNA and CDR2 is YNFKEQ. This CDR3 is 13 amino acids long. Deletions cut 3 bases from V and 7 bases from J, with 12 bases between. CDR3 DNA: TGTGCCAGCAGCCAGCAGGGGACGGGTGGCTACACCTTC. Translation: CASSQQGTGGYTF.

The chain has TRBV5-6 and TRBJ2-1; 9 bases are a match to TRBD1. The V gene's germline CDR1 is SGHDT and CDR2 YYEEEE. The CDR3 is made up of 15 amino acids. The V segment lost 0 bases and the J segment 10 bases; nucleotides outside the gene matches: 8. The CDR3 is CASSLAGTGSNEQFF. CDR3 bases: TGTGCCAGCAGCTTGGCCGGGACAGGGTCGAACGAGCAGTTCTTC.

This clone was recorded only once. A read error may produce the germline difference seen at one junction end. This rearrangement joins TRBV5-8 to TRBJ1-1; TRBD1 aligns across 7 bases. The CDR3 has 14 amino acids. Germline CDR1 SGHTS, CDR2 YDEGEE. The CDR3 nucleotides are TGTGCCAGCAGCCAGGGACAGCGGAACACTGAAGCCTTCTTT. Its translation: CASSQGQRNTEAFF. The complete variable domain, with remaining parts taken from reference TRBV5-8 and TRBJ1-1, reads EAGVTQSPTHLIKTRGQQATLRCSPISGHTSVYWYQQALGLGLQFLLWYDEGEERNRGNFPPRFSGRQFPNYSSELNVNALELEDSALYLCASSQGQRNTEAFFGQGTRLTVV.

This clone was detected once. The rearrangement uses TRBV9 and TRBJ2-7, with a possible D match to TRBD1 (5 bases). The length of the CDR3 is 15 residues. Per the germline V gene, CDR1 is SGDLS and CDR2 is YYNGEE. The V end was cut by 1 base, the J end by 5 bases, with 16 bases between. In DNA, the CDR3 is TGTGCCAGCAGCGTATATGGGCAGGGAAGTGACGAGCAGTACTTC. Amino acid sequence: CASSVYGQGSDEQYF.

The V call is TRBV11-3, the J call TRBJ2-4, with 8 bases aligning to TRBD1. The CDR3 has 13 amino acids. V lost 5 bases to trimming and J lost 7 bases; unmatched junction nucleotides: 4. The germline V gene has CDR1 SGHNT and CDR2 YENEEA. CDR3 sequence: CASSPRTGNIQYF. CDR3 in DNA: TGTGCCAGCAGCCCGCGGACAGGGAACATTCAGTACTTC.

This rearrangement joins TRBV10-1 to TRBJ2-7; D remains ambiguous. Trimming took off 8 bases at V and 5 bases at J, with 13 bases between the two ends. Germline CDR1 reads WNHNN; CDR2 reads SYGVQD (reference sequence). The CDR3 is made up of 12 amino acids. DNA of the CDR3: TGCGCCAGCGGGCCGGGTGGGCACGAGCAGTACTTC. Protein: CASGPGGHEQYF.

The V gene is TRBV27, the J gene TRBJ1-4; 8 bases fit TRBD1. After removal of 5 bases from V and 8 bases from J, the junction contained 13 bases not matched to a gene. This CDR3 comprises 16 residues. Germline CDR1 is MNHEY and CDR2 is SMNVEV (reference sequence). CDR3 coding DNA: TGTGCCAGCAGTCCCGACCGGACAGGGAGTAGAGAAAAACTGTTTTTT. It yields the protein CASSPDRTGSREKLFF.

CDR3 bases: TGTGCCAGCAGCGCAAGTCGCGGGAGGGCCGCCGGGGAGCTGTTTTTT. This codes for CASSASRGRAAGELFF. This chain uses TRBV9 with TRBJ2-2, with 9 bases identical to TRBD2. V lost 3 bases and J lost 6; bases outside the gene matches: 9. Germline CDR1 is SGDLS and CDR2 is YYNGEE. The CDR3 runs to 16 residues.

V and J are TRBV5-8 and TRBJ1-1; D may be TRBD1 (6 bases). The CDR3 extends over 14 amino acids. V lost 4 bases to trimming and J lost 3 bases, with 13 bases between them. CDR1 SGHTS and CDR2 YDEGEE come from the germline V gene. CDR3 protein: CASSLGGSDTEAFF. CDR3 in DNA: TGTGCCAGCAGCCTGGGGGGCTCAGACACTGAAGCTTTCTTT.

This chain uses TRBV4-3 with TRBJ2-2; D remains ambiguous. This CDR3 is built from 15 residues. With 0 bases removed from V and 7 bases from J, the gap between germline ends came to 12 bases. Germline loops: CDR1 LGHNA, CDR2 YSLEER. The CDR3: CASSQDVMGFGELFF. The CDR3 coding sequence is TGCGCCAGCAGCCAAGATGTAATGGGGTTCGGGGAGCTGTTTTTT.

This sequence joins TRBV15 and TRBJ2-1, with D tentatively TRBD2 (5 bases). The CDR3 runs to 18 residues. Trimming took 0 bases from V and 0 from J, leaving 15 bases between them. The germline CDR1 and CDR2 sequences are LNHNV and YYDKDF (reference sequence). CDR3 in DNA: TGTGCCACCAGCAGAGATCTAAATCCTGCGGGCTCCTACAATGAGCAGTTCTTC. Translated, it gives CATSRDLNPAGSYNEQFF.

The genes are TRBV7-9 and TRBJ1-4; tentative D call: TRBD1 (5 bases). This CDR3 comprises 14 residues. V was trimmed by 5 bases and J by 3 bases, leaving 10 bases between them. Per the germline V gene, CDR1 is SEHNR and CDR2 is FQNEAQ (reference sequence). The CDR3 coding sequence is TGTGCCAGCAGCCGGGGGTTTCCTAATGAAAAACTGTTTTTT. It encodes CASSRGFPNEKLFF.

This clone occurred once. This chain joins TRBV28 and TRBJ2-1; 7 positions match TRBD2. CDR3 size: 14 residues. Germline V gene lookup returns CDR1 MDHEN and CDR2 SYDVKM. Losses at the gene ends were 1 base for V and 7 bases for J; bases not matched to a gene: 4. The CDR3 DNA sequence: TGTGCCAGCAGTTTATTGACTAGCAGGAATGAGCAGTTCTTC. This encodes CASSLLTSRNEQFF.

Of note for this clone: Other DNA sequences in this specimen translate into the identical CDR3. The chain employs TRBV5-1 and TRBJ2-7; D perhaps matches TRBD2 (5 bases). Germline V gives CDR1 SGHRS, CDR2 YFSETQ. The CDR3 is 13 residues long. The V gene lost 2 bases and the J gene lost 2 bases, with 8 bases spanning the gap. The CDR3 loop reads CASSFDGTYEQYF. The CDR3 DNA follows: TGCGCCAGCAGCTTTGACGGGACCTACGAGCAGTACTTC. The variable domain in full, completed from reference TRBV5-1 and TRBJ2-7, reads KAGVTQTPRYLIKTRGQQVTLSCSPISGHRSVSWYQQTPGQGLQFLFEYFSETQRNKGNFPGRFSGRQFSNSRSEMNVSTLELGDSALYLCASSFDGTYEQYFGPGTRLTVT.

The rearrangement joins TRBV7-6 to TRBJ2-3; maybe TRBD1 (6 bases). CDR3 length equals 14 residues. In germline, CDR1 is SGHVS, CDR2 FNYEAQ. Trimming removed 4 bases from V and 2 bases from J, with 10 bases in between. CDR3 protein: CASSYGDTTDTQYF. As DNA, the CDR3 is TGTGCCAGCAGCTACGGGGACACCACAGATACGCAGTATTTT.

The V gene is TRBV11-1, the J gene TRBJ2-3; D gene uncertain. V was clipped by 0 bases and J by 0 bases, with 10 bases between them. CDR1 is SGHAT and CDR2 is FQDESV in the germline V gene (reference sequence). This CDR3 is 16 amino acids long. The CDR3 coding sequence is TGTGCCAGCAGCTTAGCGGTGGCGGCTAGCACAGATACGCAGTATTTT. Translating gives CASSLAVAASTDTQYF.

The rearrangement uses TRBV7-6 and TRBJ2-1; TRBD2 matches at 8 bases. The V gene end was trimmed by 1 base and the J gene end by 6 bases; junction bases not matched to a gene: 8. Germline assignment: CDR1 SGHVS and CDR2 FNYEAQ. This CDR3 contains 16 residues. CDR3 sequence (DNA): TGTGCCAGCAGCTTAGAATACGGGAGGGTCGGCAATGAGCAGTTCTTC. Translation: CASSLEYGRVGNEQFF.

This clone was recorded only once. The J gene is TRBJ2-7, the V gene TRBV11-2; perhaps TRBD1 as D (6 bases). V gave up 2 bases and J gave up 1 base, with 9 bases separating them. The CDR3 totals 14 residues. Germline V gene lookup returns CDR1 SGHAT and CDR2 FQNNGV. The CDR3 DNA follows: TGTGCCAGCAGCTTAACAGGGCGGTCCTACGAGCAGTACTTC. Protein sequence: CASSLTGRSYEQYF.

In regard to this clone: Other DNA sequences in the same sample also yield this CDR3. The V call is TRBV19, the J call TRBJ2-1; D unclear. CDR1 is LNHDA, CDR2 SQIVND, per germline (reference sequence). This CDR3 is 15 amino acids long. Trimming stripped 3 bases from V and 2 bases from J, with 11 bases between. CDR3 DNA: TGTGCCAGTAGTATCGGCAGAGGCACCTACAATGAGCAGTTCTTC. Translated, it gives CASSIGRGTYNEQFF.

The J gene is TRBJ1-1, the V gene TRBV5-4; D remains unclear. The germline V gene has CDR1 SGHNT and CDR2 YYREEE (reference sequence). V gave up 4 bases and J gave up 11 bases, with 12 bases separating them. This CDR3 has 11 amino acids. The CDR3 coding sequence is TGTGCCAGCAGCCAAGGGCAGAGGGCTTTCTTT. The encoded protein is CASSQGQRAFF. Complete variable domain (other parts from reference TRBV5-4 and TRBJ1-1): ETGVTQSPTHLIKTRGQQVTLRCSSQSGHNTVSWYQQALGQGPQFIFQYYREEENGRGNFPPRFSGLQFPNYSSELNVNALELDDSALYLCASSQGQRAFFGQGTRLTVV.

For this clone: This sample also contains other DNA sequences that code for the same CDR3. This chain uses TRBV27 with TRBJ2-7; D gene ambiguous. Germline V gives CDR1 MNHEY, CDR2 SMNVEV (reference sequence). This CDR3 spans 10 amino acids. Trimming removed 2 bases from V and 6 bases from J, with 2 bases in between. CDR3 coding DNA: TGTGCCAGCAGTTTAGGCGAGCAGTACTTC. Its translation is CASSLGEQYF.

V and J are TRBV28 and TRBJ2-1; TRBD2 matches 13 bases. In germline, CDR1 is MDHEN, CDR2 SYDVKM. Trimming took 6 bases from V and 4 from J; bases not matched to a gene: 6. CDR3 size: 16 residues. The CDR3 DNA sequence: TGTGCCAGCAGGAGACTAGCGGGGGGAGAGTACAATGAGCAGTTCTTC. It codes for CASRRLAGGEYNEQFF.

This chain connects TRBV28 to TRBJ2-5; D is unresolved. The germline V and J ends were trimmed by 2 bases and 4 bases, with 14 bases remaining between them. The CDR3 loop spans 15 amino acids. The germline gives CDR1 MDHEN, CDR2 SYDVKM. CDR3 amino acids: CASSLTWTVLETQYF. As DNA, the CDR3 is TGTGCCAGCAGTTTAACCTGGACGGTCCTAGAGACCCAGTACTTC.

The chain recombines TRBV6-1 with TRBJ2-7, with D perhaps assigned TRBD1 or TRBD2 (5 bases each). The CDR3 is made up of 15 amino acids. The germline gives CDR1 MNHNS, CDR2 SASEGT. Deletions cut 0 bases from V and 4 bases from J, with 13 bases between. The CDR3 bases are TGTGCCAGCAGTGAAGCGTGGGACGAAAGATACGAGCAGTACTTC. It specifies CASSEAWDERYEQYF.

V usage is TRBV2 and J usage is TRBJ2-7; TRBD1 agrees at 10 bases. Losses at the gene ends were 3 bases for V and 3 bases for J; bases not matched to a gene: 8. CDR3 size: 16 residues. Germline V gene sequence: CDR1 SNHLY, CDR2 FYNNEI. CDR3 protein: CASSELPRDRGYEQYF. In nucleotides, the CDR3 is TGTGCCAGCAGTGAGCTACCCCGGGACAGGGGCTACGAGCAGTACTTC.